This T cell receptor (beta chain) appears in the sequencing data of a study of blood T cells in healthy people across ages. Study-level results: Versus aged donors, long-lived donors had higher diversity and more naive CD4+ cells.

This clonotype was recorded at least ten times. The antigen remains undetermined. Total RNA, at least 6 micrograms per sample, was extracted from PBMCs. It was with a sample-barcoded 5' primer and a J-beta primer mix that a second PCR of roughly 6 to 12 cycles was run. TCRdb recomputed calls from the 5' RACE reads with MiXCR, one row per CDR3 protein. The sample lists more than 800,000 distinct CDR3 sequences; 29% were seen once. This clonotype was obtained from a woman of 80 years or more in good health. Material for sequencing was blood.

CDR3 in DNA: TGTGCCAGCAGTTTTGGACTAGCGGGCGTCTCCTACAATGAGCAGTTCTTC. As protein: CASSFGLAGVSYNEQFF. The rearrangement uses TRBV6-2 or TRBV6-3 and TRBJ2-1, with 11 positions matching TRBD2. The CDR3 loop spans 17 amino acids. After removal of 4 bases from V and 0 bases from J, the junction contained 5 bases not matched to a gene. The germline gives CDR1 MNHEY, CDR2 SVGEGT.